The T cell receptor beta chain under discussion was sequenced for a study of blood T cell repertoires in COVID-19 (dated by TCRdb to about 2020). Some background on the complete study: Samples covering the acute and convalescent phases of COVID-19 were provided by collaborators in the United States, Italy and Spain. A de-identified subject ID, COVID-19 status, age in years and sex were almost always included in the sample metadata. The samples were drawn from the first 160 participants of the ongoing ImmuneRACE study and from about 1,200 subjects provided by 6 global collaborators. The material from the prospective study consisted of cDNA or gDNA derived from T cells, B-cell-depleted T cells, or PBMCs. A freely available public database, intended as a resource for researchers studying the immune response to SARS-CoV-2, is where the repertoires were released. Where available, HLA class I and class II types were obtained from metadata supplied by the sample provider rather than from assay-based typing. Deeply sampled blood TCRbeta repertoires from subjects exposed to, actively infected with, or recovered from COVID-19 were included in the dataset. General conclusions and limits of the study: The quantity of clinical and demographic metadata differed by source and by participant and was supplied without curation.

Of note for this clone: The clone's antigen remains unknown. Per-base qualities were not stored, and no clone one base away is much larger.

The immunoSEQ Assay, a bias-controlled multiplex PCR, was used to amplify TCRbeta CDR3 regions from genomic DNA. Per the source publication's procedure: The number of nucleated cells in each sample was estimated by amplification of reference gene primers within the assay. To quantify the absolute abundance of each unique TCRbeta CDR3 rearrangement, sequence reads were collapsed and filtered. For each sample, productive Simpson clonality was calculated by taking the square root of Simpson's diversity index across productive rearrangements. Imported from immuneACCESS, the table was reduced by TCRdb to in-frame sequences with V and J called. These copies leave out some clones; in studies compared against another copy, an unresolved V gene accounts for under half, and the cause of the remainder is not known. From that table come the V and J calls and clone size; the DNA was used to work out D and trimming. The sample profile shows more than 85,000 clones; less than 85% of them were found once. The ten largest clones add up to 3% to 4% of the sample.

CDR1 is given as SGHNT and CDR2 as YYREEE, both from the germline V gene (reference sequence). V lost 5 bases and J lost 5 bases, and the count of bases not matched to a germline gene is 8. Inclusive of the bounding cysteine and phenylalanine, the CDR3 is 14 residues long. Kept here is only the CDR3 DNA, which spans 42 bases and is read in frame from base 1. Whole blood was collected in K2EDTA tubes by collaborating institutions according to the institutions' own protocols. For TCRbeta analysis, collaborator samples were shipped as frozen whole blood, as isolated PBMCs, or as DNA extracted from either sample type.

Sequencing was done on a sample of peripheral blood. The sequence joins TRBV5-4 to TRBJ2-7, with 9 middle bases fitting TRBD1. The sequence came from an elderly woman with acute or convalescent COVID-19. The bases read TGTGCCAGCAGGGGACAGGGTAGGATTCACGAGCAGTACTTC. Translation gives CASRGQGRIHEQYF.